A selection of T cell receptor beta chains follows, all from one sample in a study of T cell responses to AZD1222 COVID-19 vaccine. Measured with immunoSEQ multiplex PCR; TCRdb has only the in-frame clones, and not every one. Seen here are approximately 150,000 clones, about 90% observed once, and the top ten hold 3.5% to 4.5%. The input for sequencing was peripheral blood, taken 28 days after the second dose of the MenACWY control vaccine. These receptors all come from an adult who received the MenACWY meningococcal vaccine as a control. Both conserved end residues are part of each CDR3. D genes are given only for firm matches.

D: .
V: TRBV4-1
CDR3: CASANDRALRDSPLHF

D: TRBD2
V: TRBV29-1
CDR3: CSAQAGYEQYF

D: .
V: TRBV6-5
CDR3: CASGSAGQLYEQYF

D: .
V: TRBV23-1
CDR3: CASMHSEAFF

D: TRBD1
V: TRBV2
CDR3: CASEGQGATQPQHF

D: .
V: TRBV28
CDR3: CASRRRSYEQYF

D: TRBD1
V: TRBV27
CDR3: CASSPRDRENEQFF

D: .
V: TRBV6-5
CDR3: CASTLGLRKVSEAFF

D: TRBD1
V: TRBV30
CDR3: CAWRGQGLPVIF

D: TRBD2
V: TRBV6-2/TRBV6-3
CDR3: CASSFPSGSVYTGELFF

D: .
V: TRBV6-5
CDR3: CASRILGTDTQYF

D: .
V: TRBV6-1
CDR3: CASSEGGWERTVKAYEQYF

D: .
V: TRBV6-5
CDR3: CASSYSRPNLGYEQYF

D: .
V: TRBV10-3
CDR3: CAISESGVRNYGYTF

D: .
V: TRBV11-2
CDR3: CASSRDRDNEQFF

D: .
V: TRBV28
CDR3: CARLDVSGEQYF

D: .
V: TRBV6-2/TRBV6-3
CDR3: CASSSRPYPANTEAFF

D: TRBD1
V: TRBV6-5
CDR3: CASSYSYTGGNQPQHF

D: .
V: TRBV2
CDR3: CASRYDTGGYTF

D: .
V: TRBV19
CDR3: CASSTRQKGDTEAFF

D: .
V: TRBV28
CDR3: CASKGDYGYTF

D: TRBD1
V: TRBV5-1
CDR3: CASSTWTGGHYGYTF

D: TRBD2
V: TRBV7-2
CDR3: CASSLFPAGVPAGEQYF

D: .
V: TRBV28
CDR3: CASSFSVNTEAFF

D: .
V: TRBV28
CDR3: CASSLGGGGAGQPQHF

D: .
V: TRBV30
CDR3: CAWSVGPANSPLHF